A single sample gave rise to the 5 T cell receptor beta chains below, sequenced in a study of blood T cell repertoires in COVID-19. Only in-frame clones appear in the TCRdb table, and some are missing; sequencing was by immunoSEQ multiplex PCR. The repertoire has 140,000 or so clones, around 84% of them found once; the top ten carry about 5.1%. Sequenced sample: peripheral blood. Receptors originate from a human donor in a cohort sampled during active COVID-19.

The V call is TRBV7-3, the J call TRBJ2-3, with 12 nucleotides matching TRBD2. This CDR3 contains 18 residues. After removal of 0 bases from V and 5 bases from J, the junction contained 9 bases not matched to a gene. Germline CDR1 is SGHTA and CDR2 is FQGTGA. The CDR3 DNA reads TGTGCCAGCAGCTTAACCCGCACTAGCGGGGGGTGGCGAGATACGCAGTATTTT. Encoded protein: CASSLTRTSGGWRDTQYF.

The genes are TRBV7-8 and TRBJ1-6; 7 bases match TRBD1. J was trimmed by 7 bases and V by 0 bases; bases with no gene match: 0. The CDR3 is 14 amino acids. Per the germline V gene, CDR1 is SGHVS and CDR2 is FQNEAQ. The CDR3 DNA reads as TGTGCCAGCAGCTTAGCAGGGGGCAATTCACCCCTCCACTTT. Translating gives CASSLAGGNSPLHF. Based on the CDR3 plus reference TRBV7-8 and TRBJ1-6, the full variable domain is GAGVSQSPRYKVAKRGQDVALRCDPISGHVSLFWYQQALGQGPEFLTYFQNEAQLDKSGLPSDRFFAERPEGSVSTLKIQRTQQEDSAVYLCASSLAGGNSPLHFGNGTRLTVT.

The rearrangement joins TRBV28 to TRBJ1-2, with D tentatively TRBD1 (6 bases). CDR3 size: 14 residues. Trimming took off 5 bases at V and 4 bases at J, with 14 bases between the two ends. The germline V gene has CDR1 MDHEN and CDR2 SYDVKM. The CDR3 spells CASSPPGGTYGYTF. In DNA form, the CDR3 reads TGTGCCAGCAGTCCACCTGGGGGCACCTATGGCTACACCTTC.

In DNA form, the CDR3 reads TGTGCCAGCAGCGAGGCGAGCTCCTACGAGCAGTACGTC. Translating it yields CASSEASSYEQYV. The V and J genes are TRBV11-2 and TRBJ2-7; D unresolved. CDR3 length equals 13 residues. V lost 5 bases and J lost 0, with 8 bases in between. CDR1 and CDR2 (germline): SGHAT, FQNNGV.

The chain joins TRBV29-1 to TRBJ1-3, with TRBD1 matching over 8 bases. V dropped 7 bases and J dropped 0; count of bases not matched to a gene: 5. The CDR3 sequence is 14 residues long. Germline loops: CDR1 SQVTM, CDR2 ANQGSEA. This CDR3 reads CSGTGGDSGNTIYF. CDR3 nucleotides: TGCAGCGGAACAGGGGGGGACTCTGGAAACACCATATATTTT. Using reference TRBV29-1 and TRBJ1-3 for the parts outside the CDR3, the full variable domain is SAVISQKPSRDICQRGTSLTIQCQVDSQVTMMFWYRQQPGQSLTLIATANQGSEATYESGFVIDKFPISRPNLTFSTLTVSNMSPEDSSIYLCSGTGGDSGNTIYFGEGSWLTVV.